These 16 T cell receptor beta chains share one sample of origin, sequenced in a study of blood T cell repertoires in COVID-19. Sequenced by immunoSEQ multiplex PCR; TCRdb stores in-frame clones only, minus some. Seen here are more than 85,000 clones, roughly 85% observed once, and the top ten hold over 15%. The sequenced sample consisted of peripheral blood. The receptors were sampled from a woman older than 75 with acute or convalescent COVID-19.

The gene calls are TRBV27 and TRBJ2-7, with 9 bases lining up with TRBD1. The CDR3 has 17 amino acids. Unmatched junction bases numbered 17, after V lost 6 bases and J lost 5 bases. Germline V gene lookup returns CDR1 MNHEY and CDR2 SMNVEV (reference sequence). The CDR3 here is CASRLRAGRDREHEQYF. Written as DNA, the CDR3 is TGTGCCAGCAGACTGAGAGCCGGCCGGGACAGGGAACACGAGCAGTACTTC.

This clone has just a few counts. This chain uses TRBV5-1 with TRBJ1-1; D might be TRBD1 (6 bases). CDR1 SGHRS and CDR2 YFSETQ come from the germline V gene. Trimming removed 4 bases at V and 3 bases at J, with 10 bases between. CDR3 size: 13 residues. CDR3 sequence reads: CASSLRGDTEAFF. In DNA, the CDR3 is TGCGCCAGCAGCCTCAGGGGTGACACTGAAGCTTTCTTT.

The rearrangement links TRBV14 to TRBJ1-1; no firm D call. Germline CDR1 is SGHDN and CDR2 is FVKESK. Trimming shortened V by 4 bases and J by 3 bases, and 12 bases separated the two germline ends. This CDR3 spans 14 amino acids. The CDR3 nucleotides are TGTGCCAGCAGCCTTCCAGGTTCCTACACTGAAGCTTTCTTT. Protein: CASSLPGSYTEAFF. The entire variable domain, with the rest obtained from reference TRBV14 and TRBJ1-1, is as follows: EAGVTQFPSHSVIEKGQTVTLRCDPISGHDNLYWYRRVMGKEIKFLLHFVKESKQDESGMPNNRFLAERTGGTYSTLKVQPAELEDSGVYFCASSLPGSYTEAFFGQGTRLTVV.

This clone has only one observation. The rearrangement uses TRBV6-1 and TRBJ2-5; TRBD1 is a possible D gene (5 bases). The V gene's germline CDR1 is MNHNS and CDR2 SASEGT. CDR3 length: 14 amino acids. V was clipped by 2 bases and J by 2 bases, with 9 bases between them. DNA for the CDR3: TGTGCCAGCAGTGAAACTGACAGTCAAGAGACCCAGTACTTC. It codes for CASSETDSQETQYF.

The chain links TRBV6-6 to TRBJ1-2; 9 nucleotides match TRBD1. V lost 5 bases, J lost 6 bases, and 10 bases stayed unmatched. Germline V gives CDR1 MNHNY, CDR2 SVGAGI (reference sequence). The CDR3 has 15 residues. CDR3 in amino acids: CASSPGATGGHGYTF. CDR3 sequence (DNA): TGTGCCAGCAGTCCGGGGGCGACAGGGGGTCATGGCTACACCTTC.

V is TRBV25-1 and J is TRBJ1-1; D may be TRBD1 (5 bases). V was clipped by 3 bases and J by 3 bases, with 8 bases between them. The CDR3 consists of 13 residues. Germline values: CDR1 MGHDK, CDR2 SYGVNS. The CDR3 loop is CASSDWGDTEAFF. The DNA of the CDR3 is TGTGCCAGCAGTGATTGGGGGGACACTGAAGCTTTCTTT.

The table lists this clone with a few counts. The V call is TRBV10-1, the J call TRBJ2-7; 7 nucleotides agree with TRBD2. The CDR3 length is 15 residues. Trimming removed 5 bases from V and 2 bases from J; junction bases left unmatched: 9. The germline gives CDR1 WNHNN, CDR2 SYGVQD (reference sequence). This CDR3 is CASSKTERGPYEQYF. CDR3 bases: TGCGCCAGCAGTAAGACCGAGCGGGGACCCTACGAGCAGTACTTC.

The CDR3 is CASSSLAGGLMVETQYF. For the CDR3, the DNA is TGTGCCAGCAGTTCACTAGCGGGAGGGCTTATGGTGGAGACCCAGTACTTC. The chain joins TRBV6-2 or TRBV6-3 to TRBJ2-5; TRBD2 agrees at 13 bases. Germline CDR1 reads MNHEY; CDR2 reads SVGEGT. V was pared by 4 bases and J by 5 bases, with 10 bases of the junction left unmatched. The CDR3 has 17 amino acids.

This chain uses TRBV19 with TRBJ2-5; TRBD1 is a possible D gene (5 bases). CDR3 length equals 14 residues. The germline CDR1 and CDR2 sequences are LNHDA and SQIVND (reference sequence). The germline V and J ends were trimmed by 3 bases and 1 base, with 9 bases remaining between them. The DNA of the CDR3 is TGTGCCAGTAGTATGAGACAGAGCCAAGAGACCCAGTACTTC. Amino acid sequence: CASSMRQSQETQYF.

This clone has only one observation. This chain joins TRBV7-9 and TRBJ2-7; TRBD1 agrees at 7 bases. The V gene's germline CDR1 is SEHNR and CDR2 FQNEAQ (reference sequence). The V and J ends lost 5 bases and 7 bases, in that order; junction bases with no gene match: 5. This CDR3 comprises 12 residues. Here the CDR3 reads CASSRDSLEQYV. In DNA, the CDR3 is TGTGCCAGCAGCAGGGACAGCCTGGAGCAGTACGTC.

The rearrangement uses TRBV3-1 (or the pseudogene TRBV3-2) and TRBJ2-3; TRBD1 matches 7 bases. CDR3 size: 15 residues. In germline, CDR1 is LGHDT, CDR2 YNNKEL (reference sequence). The J segment lost 2 bases and the V segment lost 4 bases, leaving 6 bases of the junction unmatched. This CDR3 is CASSLTQGDTDTQYF. The DNA for the CDR3 is TGTGCCAGCAGCCTAACGCAGGGGGACACAGATACGCAGTATTTT.

This CDR3 reads CASRRDLGTDTQYF. The CDR3 DNA reads TGTGCCAGCAGGCGGGACCTAGGCACAGATACGCAGTATTTT. The chain uses TRBV6-5 and TRBJ2-3, with D perhaps TRBD2 (6 bases). The CDR3 length is 14 residues. V shed 6 bases and J shed 1 base, with 11 bases lying between them. Germline values: CDR1 MNHEY, CDR2 SVGAGI.

In its sample, this clone was seen a few times. The V call is TRBV29-1, the J call TRBJ2-1, with 10 positions matching TRBD2. CDR1 and CDR2 (germline): SQVTM, ANQGSEA. J lost 5 bases, V lost 0 bases, and 7 bases had no gene match. This CDR3 spans 16 amino acids. The CDR3 coding sequence is TGCAGCGTTGAAGATCCAGCTAGCGGGAGAGACAATGAGCAGTTCTTC. As protein: CSVEDPASGRDNEQFF.

The rearrangement links TRBV20-1 to TRBJ1-1; 12 bases align to TRBD1. CDR3 length: 15 residues. Germline V gene sequence: CDR1 DFQATT, CDR2 SNEGSKA (reference sequence). J was trimmed by 6 bases and V by 3 bases; bases with no gene match: 8. The CDR3 DNA follows: TGCAGTGCTAGTTCCCCGGGACAGGGGGCAGCTGAAGCTTTCTTT. As protein: CSASSPGQGAAEAFF.

This clone occurred a few times. The chain combines TRBV6-5 with TRBJ1-2, with D possibly being TRBD1 (5 bases). The germline V and J ends were trimmed by 2 bases and 4 bases, with 14 bases remaining between them. Germline lookup yields CDR1 MNHEY and CDR2 SVGAGI. This CDR3 spans 15 amino acids. CDR3 protein: CASSYIQGGSYGYTF. The CDR3 nucleotides read TGTGCCAGCAGTTACATCCAGGGCGGCTCCTATGGCTACACCTTC.

The V call is TRBV12-5, the J call TRBJ1-6; D perhaps matches TRBD1 (5 bases). V lost 3 bases and J lost 2, with 8 bases in between. The germline V gene has CDR1 LGHNT and CDR2 FRNRAP. The CDR3 consists of 15 residues. The CDR3 reads CASGFGGAYNSPLHF. The DNA for the CDR3 is TGTGCTAGTGGTTTCGGGGGGGCCTATAATTCACCCCTCCACTTT.